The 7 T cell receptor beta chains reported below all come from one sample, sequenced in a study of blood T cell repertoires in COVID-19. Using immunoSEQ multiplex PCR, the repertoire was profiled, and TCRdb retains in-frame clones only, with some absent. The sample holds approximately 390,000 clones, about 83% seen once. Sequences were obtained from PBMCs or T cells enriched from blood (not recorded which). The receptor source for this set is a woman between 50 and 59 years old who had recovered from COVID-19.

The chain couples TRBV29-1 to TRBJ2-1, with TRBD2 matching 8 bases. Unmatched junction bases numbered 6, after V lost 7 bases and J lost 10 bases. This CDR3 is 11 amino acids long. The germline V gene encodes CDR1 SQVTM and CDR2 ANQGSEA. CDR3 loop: CSAGGSGEQFF. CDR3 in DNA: TGCAGCGCGGGGGGGTCGGGAGAGCAGTTCTTC.

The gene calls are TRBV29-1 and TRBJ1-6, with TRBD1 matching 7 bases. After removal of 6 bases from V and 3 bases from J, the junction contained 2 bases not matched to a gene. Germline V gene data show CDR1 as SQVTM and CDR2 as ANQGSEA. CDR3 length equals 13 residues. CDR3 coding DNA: TGCAGCGTCGGGACAGACTATAATTCACCCCTCCACTTT. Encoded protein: CSVGTDYNSPLHF.

CDR3 amino acids: CAISQGGYEQYF. The CDR3 DNA sequence: TGTGCCATCAGCCAGGGGGGCTACGAGCAGTACTTC. The V gene is TRBV10-3, the J gene TRBJ2-7, with D possibly matching TRBD1 (7 bases). V was trimmed by 6 bases and J by 3 bases, leaving 9 bases between them. The CDR3 is made up of 12 amino acids. Germline V CDR1 and CDR2: ENHRY, SYGVKD.

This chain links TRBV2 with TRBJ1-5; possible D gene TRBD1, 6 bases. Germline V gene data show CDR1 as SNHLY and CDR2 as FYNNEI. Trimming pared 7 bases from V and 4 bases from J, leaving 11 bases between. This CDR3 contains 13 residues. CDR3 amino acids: CASNRDTNQPQHF. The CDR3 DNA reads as TGTGCCAGCAACCGGGACACTAATCAGCCCCAGCATTTT.

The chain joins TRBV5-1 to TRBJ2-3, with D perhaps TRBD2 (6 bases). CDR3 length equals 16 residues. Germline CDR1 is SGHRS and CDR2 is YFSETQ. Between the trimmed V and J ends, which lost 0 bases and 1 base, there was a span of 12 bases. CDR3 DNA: TGCGCCAGCAGCTTGGGTAGCGGAGACCGCACAGATACGCAGTATTTT. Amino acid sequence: CASSLGSGDRTDTQYF.

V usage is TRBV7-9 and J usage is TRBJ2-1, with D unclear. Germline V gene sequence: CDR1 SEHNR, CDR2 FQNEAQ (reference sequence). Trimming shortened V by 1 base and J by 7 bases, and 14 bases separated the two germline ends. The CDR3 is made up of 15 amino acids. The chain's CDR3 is CASSLVVSLINEQFF. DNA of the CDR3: TGTGCCAGCAGCTTAGTAGTGAGTCTTATAAATGAGCAGTTCTTC.

CDR3: CASSFQDRGSPLHF. Written as DNA, the CDR3 is TGCGCCAGCAGCTTCCAAGACAGGGGGTCACCCCTCCACTTT. The V gene is TRBV5-1, the J gene TRBJ1-6; TRBD1 aligns across 9 bases. V was pared by 2 bases and J by 10 bases, with 4 bases of the junction left unmatched. This CDR3 is built from 14 residues. The V gene's germline CDR1 is SGHRS and CDR2 YFSETQ.